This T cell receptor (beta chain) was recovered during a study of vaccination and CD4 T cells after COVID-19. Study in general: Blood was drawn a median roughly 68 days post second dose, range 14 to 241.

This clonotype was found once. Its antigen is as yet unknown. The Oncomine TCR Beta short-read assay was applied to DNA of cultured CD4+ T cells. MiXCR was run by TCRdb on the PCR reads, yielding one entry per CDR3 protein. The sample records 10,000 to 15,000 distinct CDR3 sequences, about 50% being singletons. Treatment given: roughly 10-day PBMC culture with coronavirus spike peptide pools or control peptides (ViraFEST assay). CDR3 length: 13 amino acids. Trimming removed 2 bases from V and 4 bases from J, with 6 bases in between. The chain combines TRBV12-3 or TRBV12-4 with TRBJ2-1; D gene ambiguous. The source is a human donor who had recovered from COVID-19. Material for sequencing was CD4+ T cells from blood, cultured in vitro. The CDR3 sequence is CASSLPQYNEQFF. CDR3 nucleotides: TGTGCCAGCAGTTTACCCCAATACAATGAGCAGTTCTTC.